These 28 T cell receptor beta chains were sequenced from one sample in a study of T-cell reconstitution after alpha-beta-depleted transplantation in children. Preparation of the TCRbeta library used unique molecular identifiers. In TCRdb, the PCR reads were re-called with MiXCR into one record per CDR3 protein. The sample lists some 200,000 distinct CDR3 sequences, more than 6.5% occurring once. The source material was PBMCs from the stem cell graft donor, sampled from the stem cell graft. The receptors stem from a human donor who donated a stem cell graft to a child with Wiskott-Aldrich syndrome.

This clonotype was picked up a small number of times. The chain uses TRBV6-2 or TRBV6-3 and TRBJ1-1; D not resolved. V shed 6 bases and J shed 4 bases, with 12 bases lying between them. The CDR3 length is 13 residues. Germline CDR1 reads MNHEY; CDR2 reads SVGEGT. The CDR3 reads CASSKGATTEAFF. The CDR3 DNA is TGTGCCAGCAGCAAGGGAGCGACCACTGAAGCTTTCTTT.

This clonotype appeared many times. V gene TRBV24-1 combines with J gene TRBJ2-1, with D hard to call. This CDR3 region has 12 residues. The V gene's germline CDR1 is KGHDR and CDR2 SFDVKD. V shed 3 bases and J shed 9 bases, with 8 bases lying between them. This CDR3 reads CATSDLRPEQFF. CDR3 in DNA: TGTGCCACCAGTGATCTTAGGCCTGAGCAGTTCTTC.

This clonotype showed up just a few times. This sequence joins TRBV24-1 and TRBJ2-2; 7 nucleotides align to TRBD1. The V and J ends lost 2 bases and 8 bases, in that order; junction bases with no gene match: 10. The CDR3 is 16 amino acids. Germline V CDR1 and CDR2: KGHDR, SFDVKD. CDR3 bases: TGTGCCACCAGTGATTGGGGGACAGCACACGCAGGGGAGCTGTTTTTT. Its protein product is CATSDWGTAHAGELFF.

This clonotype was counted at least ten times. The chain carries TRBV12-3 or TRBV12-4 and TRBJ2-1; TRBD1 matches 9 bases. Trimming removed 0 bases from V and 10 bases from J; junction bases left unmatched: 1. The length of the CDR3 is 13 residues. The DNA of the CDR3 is TGTGCCAGCAGTTTAGCCGGGACAGGGGAGCAGTTCTTC. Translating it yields CASSLAGTGEQFF.

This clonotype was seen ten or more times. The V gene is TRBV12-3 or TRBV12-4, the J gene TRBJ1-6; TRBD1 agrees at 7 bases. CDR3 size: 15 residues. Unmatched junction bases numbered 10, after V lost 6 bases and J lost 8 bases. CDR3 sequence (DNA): TGTGCCAGCAGACTCTCGGACAGGAGGTATTCACCCCTCCACTTT. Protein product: CASRLSDRRYSPLHF.

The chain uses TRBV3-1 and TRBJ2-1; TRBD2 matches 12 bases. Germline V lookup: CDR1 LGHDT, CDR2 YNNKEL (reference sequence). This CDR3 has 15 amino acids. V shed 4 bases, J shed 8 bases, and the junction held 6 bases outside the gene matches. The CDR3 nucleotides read TGTGCCAGCAGCCGCCTAGCGGGGGGGCCTGATGAGCAGTTCTTC. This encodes CASSRLAGGPDEQFF.

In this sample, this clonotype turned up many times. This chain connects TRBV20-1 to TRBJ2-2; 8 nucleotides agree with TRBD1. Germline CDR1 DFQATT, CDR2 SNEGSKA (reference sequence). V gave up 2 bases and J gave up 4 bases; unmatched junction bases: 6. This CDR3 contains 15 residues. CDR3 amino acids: CSARPWTGPTGELFF. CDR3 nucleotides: TGCAGTGCTAGACCGTGGACAGGGCCCACCGGGGAGCTGTTTTTT.

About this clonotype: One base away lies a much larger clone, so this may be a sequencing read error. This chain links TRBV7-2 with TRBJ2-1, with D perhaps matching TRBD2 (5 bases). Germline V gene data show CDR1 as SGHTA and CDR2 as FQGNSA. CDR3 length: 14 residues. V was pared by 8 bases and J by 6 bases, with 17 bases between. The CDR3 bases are TGTGCCAGCTCCGAGGGTTTACTTCGCAATGAGCAGTTCTTC. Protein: CASSEGLLRNEQFF.

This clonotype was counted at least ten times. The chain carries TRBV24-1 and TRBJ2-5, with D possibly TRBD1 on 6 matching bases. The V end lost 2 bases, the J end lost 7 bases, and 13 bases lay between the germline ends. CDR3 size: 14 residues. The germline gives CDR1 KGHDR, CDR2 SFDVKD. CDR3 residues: CATSDSSSDRTQYF. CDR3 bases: TGTGCCACCAGTGATTCGTCCTCGGACAGGACCCAGTACTTC.

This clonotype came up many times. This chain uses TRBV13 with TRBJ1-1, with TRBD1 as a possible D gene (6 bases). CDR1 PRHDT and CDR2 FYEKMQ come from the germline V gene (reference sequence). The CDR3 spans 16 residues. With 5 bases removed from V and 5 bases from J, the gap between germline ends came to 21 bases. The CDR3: CASSLWGGGKGTEAFF. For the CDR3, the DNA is TGTGCCAGCAGCCTATGGGGTGGGGGCAAAGGGACTGAAGCTTTCTTT.

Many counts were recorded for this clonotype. In nucleotides, the CDR3 is TGTGCCAGCAGTTTAACAGGGGGACAAGAGACCCAGTACTTC. Translating it yields CASSLTGGQETQYF. The V call is TRBV12-3 or TRBV12-4, the J call TRBJ2-5; TRBD1 matches at 8 bases. The CDR3 sequence is 14 residues long. With V trimmed by 2 bases and J by 2 bases, 1 base remained unmatched.

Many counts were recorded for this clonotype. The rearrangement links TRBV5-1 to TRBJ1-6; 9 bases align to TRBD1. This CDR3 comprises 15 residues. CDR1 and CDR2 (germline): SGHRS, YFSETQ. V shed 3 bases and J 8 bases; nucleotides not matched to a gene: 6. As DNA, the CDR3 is TGCGCCAGCAGCTATACGGGACAGGGCGATTCACCCCTCCACTTT. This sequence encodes CASSYTGQGDSPLHF. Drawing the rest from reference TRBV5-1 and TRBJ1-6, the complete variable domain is KAGVTQTPRYLIKTRGQQVTLSCSPISGHRSVSWYQQTPGQGLQFLFEYFSETQRNKGNFPGRFSGRQFSNSRSEMNVSTLELGDSALYLCASSYTGQGDSPLHFGNGTRLTVT.

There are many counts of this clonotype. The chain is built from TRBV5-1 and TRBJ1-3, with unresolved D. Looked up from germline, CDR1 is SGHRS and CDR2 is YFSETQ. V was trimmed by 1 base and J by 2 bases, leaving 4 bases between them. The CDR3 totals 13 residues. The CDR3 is CASSLSTGNTIYF. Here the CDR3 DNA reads TGCGCCAGCAGCTTGAGTACTGGAAACACCATATATTTT.

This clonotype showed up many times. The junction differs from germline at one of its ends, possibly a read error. The DNA of the CDR3 is TGCAGTGCTAGACGCGGACAGACTACCAAGTTCTTC. Translation: CSARRGQTTKFF. The chain joins TRBV20-1 to TRBJ2-5, with D tentatively TRBD1 (6 bases). CDR3 length: 12 residues. The germline V gene has CDR1 DFQATT and CDR2 SNEGSKA (reference sequence).

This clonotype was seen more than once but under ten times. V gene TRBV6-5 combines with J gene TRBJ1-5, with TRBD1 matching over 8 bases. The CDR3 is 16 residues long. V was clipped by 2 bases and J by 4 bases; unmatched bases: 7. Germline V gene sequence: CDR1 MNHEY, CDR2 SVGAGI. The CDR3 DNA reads TGTGCCAGCAGTTACGGTCAGGGGGCGCGAAATCAGCCCCAGCATTTT. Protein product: CASSYGQGARNQPQHF.

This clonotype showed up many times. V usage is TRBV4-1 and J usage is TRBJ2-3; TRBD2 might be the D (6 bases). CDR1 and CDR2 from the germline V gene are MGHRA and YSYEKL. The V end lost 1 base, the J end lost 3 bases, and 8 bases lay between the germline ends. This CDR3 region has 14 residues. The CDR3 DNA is TGCGCCAGCAGCCAAGTAAGCGGGACAGATACGCAGTATTTT. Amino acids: CASSQVSGTDTQYF.

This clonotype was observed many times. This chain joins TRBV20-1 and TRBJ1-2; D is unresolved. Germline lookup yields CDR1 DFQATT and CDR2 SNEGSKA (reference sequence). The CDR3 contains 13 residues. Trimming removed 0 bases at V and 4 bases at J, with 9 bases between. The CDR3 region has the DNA TGCAGTGCTAGAGAGAGTGGAGTCTATGGCTACACCTTC. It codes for CSARESGVYGYTF.

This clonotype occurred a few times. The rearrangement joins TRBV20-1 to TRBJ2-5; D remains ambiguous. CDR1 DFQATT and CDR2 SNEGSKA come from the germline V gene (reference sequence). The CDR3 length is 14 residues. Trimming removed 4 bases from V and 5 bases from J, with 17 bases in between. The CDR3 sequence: CSAIPGRVGETQYF. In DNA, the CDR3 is TGCAGTGCTATTCCCGGCCGGGTTGGGGAGACCCAGTACTTC.

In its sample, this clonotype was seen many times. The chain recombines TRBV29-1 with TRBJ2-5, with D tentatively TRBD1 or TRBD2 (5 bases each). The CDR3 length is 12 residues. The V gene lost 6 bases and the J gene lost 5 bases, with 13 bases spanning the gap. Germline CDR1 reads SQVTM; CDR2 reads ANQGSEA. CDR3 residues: CSVVRGEETQYF. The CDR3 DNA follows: TGCAGCGTCGTCCGGGGCGAGGAGACCCAGTACTTC.

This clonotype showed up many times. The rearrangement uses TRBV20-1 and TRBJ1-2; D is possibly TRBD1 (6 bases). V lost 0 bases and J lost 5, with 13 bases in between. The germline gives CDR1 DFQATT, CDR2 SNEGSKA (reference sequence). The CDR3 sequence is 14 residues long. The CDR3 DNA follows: TGCAGTGCTAGAGATGGACAGTTTTTTTATGGCTACACCTTC. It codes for CSARDGQFFYGYTF.

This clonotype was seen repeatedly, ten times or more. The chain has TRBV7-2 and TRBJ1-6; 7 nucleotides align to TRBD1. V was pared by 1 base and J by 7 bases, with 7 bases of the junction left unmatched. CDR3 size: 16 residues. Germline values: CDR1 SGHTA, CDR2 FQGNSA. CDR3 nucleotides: TGTGCCAGCAGCTTAGTACGGGCAGGGGGAAATTCACCCCTCCACTTT. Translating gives CASSLVRAGGNSPLHF.

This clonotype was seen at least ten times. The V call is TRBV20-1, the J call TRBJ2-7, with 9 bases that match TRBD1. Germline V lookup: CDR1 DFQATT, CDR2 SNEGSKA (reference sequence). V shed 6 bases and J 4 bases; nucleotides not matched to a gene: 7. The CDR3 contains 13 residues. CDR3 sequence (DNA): TGCAGTGCCTCCCCCGGGACAGGGTACGAGCAGTACTTC. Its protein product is CSASPGTGYEQYF.

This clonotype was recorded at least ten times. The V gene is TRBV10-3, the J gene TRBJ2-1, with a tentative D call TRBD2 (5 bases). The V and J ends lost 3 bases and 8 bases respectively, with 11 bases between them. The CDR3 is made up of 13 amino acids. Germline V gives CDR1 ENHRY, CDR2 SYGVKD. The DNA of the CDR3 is TGTGCCATCAGTGACTCGAGGGCTGATGAGCAGTTCTTC. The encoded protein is CAISDSRADEQFF.

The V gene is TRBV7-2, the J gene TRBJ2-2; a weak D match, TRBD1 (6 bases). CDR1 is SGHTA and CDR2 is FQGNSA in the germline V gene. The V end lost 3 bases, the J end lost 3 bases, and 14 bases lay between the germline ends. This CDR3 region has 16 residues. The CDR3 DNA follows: TGTGCCAGCAGCTTTACGCCAGGGGTAGACACCGGGGAGCTGTTTTTT. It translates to CASSFTPGVDTGELFF.

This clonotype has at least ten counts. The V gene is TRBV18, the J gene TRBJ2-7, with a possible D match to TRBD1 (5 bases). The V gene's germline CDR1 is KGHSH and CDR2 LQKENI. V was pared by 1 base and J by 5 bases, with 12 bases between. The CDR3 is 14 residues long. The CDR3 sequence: CASSPRSGWDEQYF. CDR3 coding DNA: TGTGCCAGCTCACCACGGTCAGGGTGGGACGAGCAGTACTTC.

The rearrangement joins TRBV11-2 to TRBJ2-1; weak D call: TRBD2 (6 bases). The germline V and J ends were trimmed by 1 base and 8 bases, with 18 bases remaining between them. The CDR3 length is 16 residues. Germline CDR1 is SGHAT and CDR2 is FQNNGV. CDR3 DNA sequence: TGTGCCAGCAGCTTAGTCGCGGGACTCGGATCGTATGAGCAGTTCTTC. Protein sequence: CASSLVAGLGSYEQFF.

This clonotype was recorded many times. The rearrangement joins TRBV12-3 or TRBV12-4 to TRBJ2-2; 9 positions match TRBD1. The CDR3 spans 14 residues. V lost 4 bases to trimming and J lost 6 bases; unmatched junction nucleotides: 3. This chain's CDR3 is CASSSTGGPGELFF. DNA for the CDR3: TGTGCCAGCAGTTCCACAGGGGGCCCCGGGGAGCTGTTTTTT.

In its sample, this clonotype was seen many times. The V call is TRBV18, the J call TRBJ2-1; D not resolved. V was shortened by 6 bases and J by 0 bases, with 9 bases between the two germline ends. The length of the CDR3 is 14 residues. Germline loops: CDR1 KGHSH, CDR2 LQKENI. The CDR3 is CASSVQSSYNEQFF. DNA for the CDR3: TGTGCCAGCTCGGTACAGAGCTCCTACAATGAGCAGTTCTTC.